This T cell receptor (beta chain) was sequenced for a study of CD8+CD57+ T cells in acquired aplastic anemia. The wider study: For CD4+ cells, healthy donors had an average of approximately 11 million reads.

Genomic DNA served as template for TCR beta VDJ and CDR3 profiling. A single record per CDR3 protein comes from TCRdb applying MiXCR to the reads. The sample yields roughly 130,000 distinct CDR3 sequences, 40% to 60% seen once. Study-wide results and caveats: No significant difference in CD8+ Simpson's diversity was found between patients and controls. It was found that roughly 29 CD8+ CDR3 sequences were shared between patients and controls.

Looked up from germline, CDR1 is LGHDT and CDR2 is YNNKEL (reference sequence). This CDR3 comprises 14 residues. Notes on this clonotype: What it binds is not known. This clone may be a read error of a much larger clone one base away.

What was sequenced was sorted CD4+, CD8+, or CD8+CD57+ T cells (not recorded which) from PBMCs. The TCR comes from a human donor in good health, serving as a control. V and J are TRBV3-1 and TRBJ2-7, with D unclear. The CDR3: CPSSQVVSSFEQYF. CDR3 nucleotide sequence: TGTCCCAGCAGCCAAGTGGTCAGTTCATTCGAGCAGTACTTC.